The sequence of this T cell receptor (beta chain) was determined in a study of cytomegalovirus exposure and HLA in healthy donors. Study results and limitations: CMV serostatus was the only immune exposure information that was available. One later analysis reportedly identified an Asian-associated ancestry cluster that showed fewer N-insertions than the roughly 640-donor mean. Published work reported that the classifier diagnosed cytomegalovirus status with high specificity and sensitivity.

The PCR used 60 Vbeta and 13 Jbeta primers. Here immunoSEQ multiplex PCR was the method, and the copy in TCRdb shows in-frame clones only, minus some. The sample records under 150,000 clones, approximately 83% being singletons. J gave up 7 bases and V 6 bases, and 9 bases lay outside the gene matches. This CDR3 spans 14 amino acids. Germline lookup yields CDR1 SNHLY and CDR2 FYNNEI. As for this clone: No antigen is known for it.

The chain recombines TRBV2 with TRBJ1-1; 9 bases are shared with TRBD1. Input material: PBMCs. The sequence derives from a woman aged 40 to 55 in good health and CMV-seronegative. The CDR3 DNA reads TGTGCCAGCAGAGCACAGGGGGCACTTGGTGAAGCTTTCTTT. Its translation is CASRAQGALGEAFF. The complete variable domain, with remaining parts taken from reference TRBV2 and TRBJ1-1, reads EPEVTQTPSHQVTQMGQEVILRCVPISNHLYFYWYRQILGQKVEFLVSFYNNEISEKSEIFDDQFSVERPDGSNFTLKIRSTKLEDSAMYFCASRAQGALGEAFFGQGTRLTVV.